This TCR beta chain was profiled in a study of blood T cell repertoires in COVID-19. Across the whole study: From the United States, Italy and Spain came samples of acute and convalescent COVID-19.

Original handling: Estimation of nucleated cell counts was performed using reference gene primer amplification. The data were produced by immunoSEQ multiplex PCR, yet TCRdb's version contains in-frame clones alone and is incomplete. That table is the source of V, J and clone size, and D and trimming were worked out from the DNA. The data contain about 140,000 clones, approximately 80% of them seen just once; the ten biggest clones take up roughly 10%. With V trimmed by 6 bases and J by 3 bases, 10 bases remained unmatched. The CDR3 is made up of 16 amino acids. Germline loops: CDR1 MDHEN, CDR2 SYDVKM.

V usage is TRBV28 and J usage is TRBJ2-7, with 11 nucleotides matching TRBD2. The sequenced sample consisted of peripheral blood. The sequence was obtained from a man aged 55 to 70 with active or convalescent COVID-19. CDR3 sequence (DNA): TGTGCCAGCAGGACACTAGCCGGGACTAGCGGCTACGAGCAGTACTTC. Translated: CASRTLAGTSGYEQYF.